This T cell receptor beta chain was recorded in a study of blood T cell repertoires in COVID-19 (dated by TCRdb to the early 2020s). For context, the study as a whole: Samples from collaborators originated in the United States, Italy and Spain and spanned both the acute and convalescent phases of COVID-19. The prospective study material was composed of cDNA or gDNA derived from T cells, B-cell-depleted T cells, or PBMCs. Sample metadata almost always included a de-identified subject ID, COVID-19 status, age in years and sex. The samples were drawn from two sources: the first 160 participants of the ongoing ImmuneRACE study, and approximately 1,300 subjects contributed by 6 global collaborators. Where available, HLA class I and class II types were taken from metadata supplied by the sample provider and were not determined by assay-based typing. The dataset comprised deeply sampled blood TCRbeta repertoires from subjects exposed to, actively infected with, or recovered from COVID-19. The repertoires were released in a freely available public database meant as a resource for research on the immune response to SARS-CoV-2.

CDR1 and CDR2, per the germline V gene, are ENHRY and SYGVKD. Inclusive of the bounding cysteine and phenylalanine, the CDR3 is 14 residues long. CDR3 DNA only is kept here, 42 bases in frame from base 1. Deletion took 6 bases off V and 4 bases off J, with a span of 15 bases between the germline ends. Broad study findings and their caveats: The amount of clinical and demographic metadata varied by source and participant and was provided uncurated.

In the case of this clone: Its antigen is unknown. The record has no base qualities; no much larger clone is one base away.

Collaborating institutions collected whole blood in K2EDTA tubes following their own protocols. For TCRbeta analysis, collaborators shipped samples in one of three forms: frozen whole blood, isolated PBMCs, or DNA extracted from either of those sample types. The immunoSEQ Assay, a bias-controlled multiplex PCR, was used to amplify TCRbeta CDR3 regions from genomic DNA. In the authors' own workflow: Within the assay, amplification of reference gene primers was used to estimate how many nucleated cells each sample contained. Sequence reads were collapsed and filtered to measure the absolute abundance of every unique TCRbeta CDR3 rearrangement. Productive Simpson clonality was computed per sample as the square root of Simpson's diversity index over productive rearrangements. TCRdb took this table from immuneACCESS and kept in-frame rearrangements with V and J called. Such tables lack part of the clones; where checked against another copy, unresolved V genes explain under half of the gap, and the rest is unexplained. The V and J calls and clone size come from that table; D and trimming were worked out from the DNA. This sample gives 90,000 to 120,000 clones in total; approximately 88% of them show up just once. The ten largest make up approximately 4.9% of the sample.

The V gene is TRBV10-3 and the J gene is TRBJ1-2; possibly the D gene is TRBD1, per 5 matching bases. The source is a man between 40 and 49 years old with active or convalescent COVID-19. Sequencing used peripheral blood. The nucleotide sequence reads TGTGCCATCAGCGACTCAGGGCTTAGCTATGGCTACACCTTC. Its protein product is CAISDSGLSYGYTF.